In this sample, the clone carrying this T cell receptor beta chain turned up once. Trimming removed 4 bases from V and 3 bases from J, with 21 bases in between. Germline CDR1 LNHDA, CDR2 SQIVND (reference sequence). The CDR3 contains 17 residues. These data come from a study of blood T cell repertoires in COVID-19. The repertoire was sequenced with immunoSEQ multiplex PCR; TCRdb's copy has only in-frame clones and lacks some. This sample has more than 80,000 clones, with about 88% found just once. The chain couples TRBV19 to TRBJ1-1; unclear D gene. Material for sequencing was peripheral blood. The sequence was collected from a man aged 40-50 years with acute or convalescent COVID-19. CDR3 sequence (DNA): TGTGCCAGTAGTAACCCCCTCTACGGGGAGAAGTACACTGAAGCTTTCTTT. Translated, it gives CASSNPLYGEKYTEAFF. Variable domain in full (rest from reference TRBV19 and TRBJ1-1): DGGITQSPKYLFRKEGQNVTLSCEQNLNHDAMYWYRQDPGQGLRLIYYSQIVNDFQKGDIAEGYSVSREKKESFPLTVTSAQKNPTAFYLCASSNPLYGEKYTEAFFGQGTRLTVV.